This T cell receptor (beta chain) was captured in a study of response to subunit inactivated influenza vaccine. TCRdb re-called the RT-PCR reads through MiXCR, storing one row per CDR3 protein. The table shows roughly 700,000 distinct CDR3 sequences, with 15% to 18% occurring only once. Overall study findings and caveats: Authors suggested few new T cells are recruited by each seasonal influenza vaccination.

This clonotype was recorded a few times. What it binds is unknown. One end of the junction is discordant with germline, which a read error may explain. Germline-derived CDR1 and CDR2 are SGHRS and YFSETQ. The CDR3 is 15 residues long. This TCR was sampled from a middle-aged man who received an inactivated influenza vaccine. The chain has TRBV5-1 and TRBJ2-5, with 11 nucleotides matching TRBD2. The source was PBMCs from blood, collected 11 to 12 days after vaccination. CDR3 amino acids: CASSFSGGARETQYF. DNA for the CDR3: TGTGCCAGCAGTTTTAGCGGGGGGGCGCGAGAGACCCAGTACTTC.